This TCR beta chain was recovered during a study of blood T cell repertoires in COVID-19. The study recruited people aged about 18 to 95 years across about two dozen US areas. The method was immunoSEQ multiplex PCR; TCRdb's version includes in-frame clones alone and lacks a portion of them. Of 180,000 or so clones in the sample, 80% to 90% were seen once. Germline CDR1 is SGHNT and CDR2 is YYREEE (reference sequence). Trimming cost V 4 bases and J 0 bases; bases outside gene matches: 6. The CDR3 runs to 16 residues. This rearrangement joins TRBV5-4 to TRBJ1-4; 7 bases line up with TRBD1. The TCR originated in a woman between 40 and 50 years old with acute COVID-19. The material sequenced was PBMCs or T cells enriched from blood (not recorded which). CDR3 protein: CASSARQGSTNEKLFF. DNA of the CDR3: TGTGCCAGCAGCGCTAGACAGGGTTCAACTAATGAAAAACTGTTTTTT.